Following are 30 T cell receptor beta chains from one sample sequenced in a study of shared clonotypes between healthy human individuals. This table comes from immunoSEQ multiplex PCR, and its TCRdb copy is limited to in-frame clones, with some not included. The sample yields approximately 320,000 clones, 74% seen once. Sequencing input: memory CD4+ T cells sorted from blood. Subset described: CD45RA-negative fraction. Every receptor here comes from a young man in good health.

Details on this clone: Other DNA variants within this sample encode the same CDR3. The chain recombines TRBV7-2 with TRBJ2-5; 7 bases agree with TRBD1. V was pared by 4 bases and J by 5 bases, with 7 bases of the junction left unmatched. This CDR3 has 14 amino acids. The V gene's germline CDR1 is SGHTA and CDR2 FQGNSA. The CDR3 spells CASSSGQPGETQYF. The CDR3 nucleotides are TGTGCCAGCAGCTCGGGACAGCCGGGGGAGACCCAGTACTTC.

The chain is built from TRBV28 and TRBJ2-7; D gene uncertain. The CDR3 extends over 13 amino acids. Between the trimmed V and J ends, which lost 5 bases and 4 bases, there was a span of 12 bases. Germline V lookup: CDR1 MDHEN, CDR2 SYDVKM. CDR3 loop: CASSKWDRYEQYF. The CDR3 coding sequence is TGTGCCAGCAGTAAATGGGATAGGTACGAGCAGTACTTC.

The V call is TRBV7-2, the J call TRBJ2-7; D is unresolved. V was cut by 5 bases and J by 3 bases, with 14 bases left in between. Germline CDR1 and CDR2: SGHTA and FQGNSA. This CDR3 is 14 amino acids long. CDR3: CASSPQRLYYEQYF. CDR3 in DNA: TGTGCCAGCAGCCCCCAGCGACTTTACTACGAGCAGTACTTC.

The chain couples TRBV29-1 to TRBJ1-1; D uncertain. The CDR3 contains 15 residues. The ends were cut back, 0 bases at V and 1 base at J, with 12 bases in the middle. In germline, CDR1 is SQVTM, CDR2 ANQGSEA. The CDR3, as DNA: TGCAGCGTTGAAGAGTCTGGCGGATCGAACACTGAAGCTTTCTTT. Translated: CSVEESGGSNTEAFF.

This clone has only a few counts. V usage is TRBV7-3 and J usage is TRBJ2-7, with D perhaps TRBD2 (5 bases). V dropped 4 bases and J dropped 4 bases, with 20 bases sitting between them. CDR1 and CDR2 from the germline V gene are SGHTA and FQGTGA. This CDR3 has 16 residues. CDR3: CASSSRSGGREYEQYF. The DNA of the CDR3 is TGTGCCAGCAGCTCTAGGAGCGGAGGACGGGAATACGAGCAGTACTTC.

The chain employs TRBV5-4 and TRBJ2-7; D may be TRBD1 (6 bases). V gave up 9 bases and J gave up 0 bases, with 16 bases separating them. Germline V gives CDR1 SGHNT, CDR2 YYREEE (reference sequence). The CDR3 loop spans 14 amino acids. In DNA, the CDR3 is TGTGCCACCGGACAGCCGTCTATCTCCTACGAGCAGTACTTC. It is translated as CATGQPSISYEQYF.

The V and J genes are TRBV19 and TRBJ1-1, with unresolved D. The CDR3 has 14 residues. Trimming took off 8 bases at V and 0 bases at J, with 13 bases between the two ends. Germline assignment: CDR1 LNHDA and CDR2 SQIVND (reference sequence). The CDR3 protein is CASSPNDMNTEAFF. The CDR3, as DNA: TGTGCCAGTTCCCCAAACGACATGAACACTGAAGCTTTCTTT. Filled out from reference TRBV19 and TRBJ1-1, the complete variable domain reads DGGITQSPKYLFRKEGQNVTLSCEQNLNHDAMYWYRQDPGQGLRLIYYSQIVNDFQKGDIAEGYSVSREKKESFPLTVTSAQKNPTAFYLCASSPNDMNTEAFFGQGTRLTVV.

The chain combines TRBV28 with TRBJ1-2, with TRBD1 matching over 8 bases. V shed 6 bases, J shed 2 bases, and the junction held 5 bases outside the gene matches. Germline values: CDR1 MDHEN, CDR2 SYDVKM. The CDR3 loop spans 14 amino acids. Here the CDR3 reads CASSMDRENYGYTF. The CDR3 nucleotides are TGTGCCAGCAGCATGGACAGGGAAAACTATGGCTACACCTTC.

V is TRBV11-2 and J is TRBJ2-7, with TRBD2 matching over 9 bases. With 4 bases clipped from V and 4 bases from J, the junction kept 5 bases outside the gene matches. The length of the CDR3 is 14 residues. The germline V gene has CDR1 SGHAT and CDR2 FQNNGV. The CDR3 loop is CASSSVREGYEQYF. DNA of the CDR3: TGTGCCAGCAGCTCGGTGCGGGAGGGGTACGAGCAGTACTTC. The entire variable domain, with the rest obtained from reference TRBV11-2 and TRBJ2-7, is as follows: EAGVAQSPRYKIIEKRQSVAFWCNPISGHATLYWYQQILGQGPKLLIQFQNNGVVDDSQLPKDRFSAERLKGVDSTLKIQPAKLEDSAVYLCASSSVREGYEQYFGPGTRLTVT.

This clone was found once. Written as DNA, the CDR3 is TGTGCCAGCAGTCGACCCCGAGATACGCAGTATTTT. Translated: CASSRPRDTQYF. The chain joins TRBV7-8 to TRBJ2-3; D unclear. Germline CDR1 SGHVS, CDR2 FQNEAQ. V lost 6 bases to trimming and J lost 5 bases, with 9 bases between them. This CDR3 is 12 amino acids long.

The chain is built from TRBV2 and TRBJ1-1; D ambiguous. The germline V gene has CDR1 SNHLY and CDR2 FYNNEI. Trimming left V 4 bases short and J 5 bases short, with 17 bases between. This CDR3 spans 15 amino acids. CDR3 sequence: CASSVDGLKGTEAFF. CDR3 coding DNA: TGTGCCAGCAGTGTAGACGGGCTCAAAGGGACTGAAGCTTTCTTT.

V gene TRBV29-1 combines with J gene TRBJ1-1; TRBD1 is a possible D gene (6 bases). V lost 7 bases to trimming and J lost 0 bases, with 12 bases between them. Per germline, CDR1 SQVTM and CDR2 ANQGSEA. This CDR3 spans 13 amino acids. CDR3 in amino acids: CSGVAGVNTEAFF. DNA for the CDR3: TGCAGCGGGGTGGCAGGGGTGAACACTGAAGCTTTCTTT.

J is TRBJ2-2 and V is TRBV7-2; D might be TRBD1 (5 bases). The CDR3 contains 14 residues. Trimming took off 2 bases at V and 5 bases at J, with 9 bases between the two ends. The germline gives CDR1 SGHTA, CDR2 FQGNSA. The CDR3 here is CASSLQGWTGELFF. The DNA for the CDR3 is TGTGCCAGCAGCTTACAGGGTTGGACCGGGGAGCTGTTTTTT.

The chain combines TRBV6-1 with TRBJ2-5; D remains ambiguous. The J call may be incorrect, as the DNA end agrees better with TRBJ2-7. This CDR3 has 12 residues. Germline V gene lookup returns CDR1 MNHNS and CDR2 SASEGT. The CDR3 bases are TGTGCCAGCAGATCATCGGAACACGAGCAGTACTTC. Amino acids: CASRSSEHEQYF.

This clone has only one observation. In the same sample, other DNA sequences code for this CDR3. DNA of the CDR3: TGTGCCAGCAGCCAAGGACAGGGGAGGAACACCGGGGAGCTGTTTTTT. Translation gives CASSQGQGRNTGELFF. The chain carries TRBV11-3 and TRBJ2-2, with 9 nucleotides matching TRBD1. The ends lost 5 bases at V and 1 base at J; junction bases unmatched: 5. From germline, CDR1 is SGHNT and CDR2 YENEEA. This CDR3 spans 16 amino acids.

The V gene is TRBV18, the J gene TRBJ2-7, with 10 bases identical to TRBD1. CDR1 KGHSH and CDR2 LQKENI come from the germline V gene. This CDR3 is 15 amino acids long. Trimming cost V 3 bases and J 5 bases; bases outside gene matches: 7. CDR3 DNA sequence: TGTGCCAGCTCACCCGGGGGACAGGGGACGCACGAGCAGTACTTC. Residues: CASSPGGQGTHEQYF.

This clone turned up a few times. V gene TRBV6-6 combines with J gene TRBJ2-3; 7 bases align to TRBD2. The CDR3 sequence is 15 residues long. V dropped 6 bases and J dropped 2; count of bases not matched to a gene: 8. In germline, CDR1 is MNHNY, CDR2 SVGAGI (reference sequence). The CDR3 sequence: CASRKAGSFTDTQYF. In nucleotides, the CDR3 is TGTGCCAGCAGAAAAGCGGGATCCTTCACAGATACGCAGTATTTT.

This chain connects TRBV9 to TRBJ2-7; D is unclear. The germline V gene encodes CDR1 SGDLS and CDR2 YYNGEE. This CDR3 is 15 amino acids long. V gave up 0 bases and J gave up 2 bases, with 12 bases separating them. CDR3 amino acids: CASSVGTVSTYEQYF. The CDR3 DNA follows: TGTGCCAGCAGCGTAGGGACGGTGTCAACCTACGAGCAGTACTTC.

This clone was observed a handful of times. This chain links TRBV5-1 with TRBJ1-1; D not certain. This CDR3 contains 14 residues. Germline V CDR1 and CDR2: SGHRS, YFSETQ. With 7 bases removed from V and 6 bases from J, the gap between germline ends came to 19 bases. CDR3 residues: CASGSVRGRAEAFF. The CDR3 DNA reads TGCGCCAGCGGGAGTGTTCGAGGGAGGGCTGAAGCTTTCTTT.

In this sample, this clone turned up many times. V usage is TRBV6-6 and J usage is TRBJ1-2; the D is unclear. With 8 bases removed from V and 7 bases from J, the gap between germline ends came to 17 bases. Germline V gene lookup returns CDR1 MNHNY and CDR2 SVGAGI (reference sequence). CDR3 length equals 13 residues. The CDR3 DNA is TGTGCCAGCCGCGAGCTGACGTCCGGTGGCTACACCTTC. It codes for CASRELTSGGYTF.

The V gene is TRBV18, the J gene TRBJ1-1; 8 bases are shared with TRBD1. This CDR3 is 17 amino acids long. V lost 6 bases, J lost 6 bases, and 18 bases stayed unmatched. Germline CDR1 KGHSH, CDR2 LQKENI. The CDR3 spells CASSTGNRQGAFAEAFF. CDR3 in DNA: TGTGCCAGCTCCACAGGAAATCGGCAGGGGGCTTTTGCTGAAGCTTTCTTT.

V and J are TRBV7-6 and TRBJ2-7; D tentatively fits TRBD1 or TRBD2 (5 bases each). V was clipped by 4 bases and J by 3 bases, with 16 bases between them. CDR1 and CDR2 (germline): SGHVS, FNYEAQ. The CDR3 length is 15 residues. CDR3 DNA: TGTGCCAGCAGCTCGGGGCAGGGTGTAGTCTACGAGCAGTACTTC. It specifies CASSSGQGVVYEQYF.

The J gene is TRBJ2-7, the V gene TRBV28, with a possible D match to TRBD2 (5 bases). There are 13 residues in the CDR3. Trimming removed 8 bases from V and 2 bases from J, with 13 bases in between. In germline, CDR1 is MDHEN, CDR2 SYDVKM. DNA for the CDR3: TGTGCCAGCCTAAGCGGTTCCGCCTACGAGCAGTACTTC. This translates into CASLSGSAYEQYF.

This chain connects TRBV6-1 to TRBJ1-5; no definite D call. The CDR3 sequence is 14 residues long. Germline loops: CDR1 MNHNS, CDR2 SASEGT. V lost 6 bases to trimming and J lost 5 bases, with 14 bases between them. CDR3 bases: TGTGCCAGCAGCCCAGTGGGGTACGATCAGCCCCAGCATTTT. The encoded protein is CASSPVGYDQPQHF.

Remarks on this clone: The junction departs from germline at one end; a sequencing error may be responsible. The chain combines TRBV29-1 with TRBJ2-3, with D unresolved. The length of the CDR3 is 15 residues. Germline V gives CDR1 SQVTM, CDR2 ANQGSEA. DNA of the CDR3: TGCAGCATTGATCCACGGCCCCTGAACCCAGATACGCAGTATTTT. Its translation: CSIDPRPLNPDTQYF.

The rearrangement links TRBV4-1 to TRBJ2-5; 12 nucleotides line up with TRBD2. The CDR3 contains 17 residues. Trimming cost V 2 bases and J 4 bases; bases outside gene matches: 8. The germline V gene has CDR1 MGHRA and CDR2 YSYEKL. The DNA of the CDR3 is TGCGCCAGCAGCCAAACTAACCCGGGACTAGCGGGAGAGACCCAGTACTTC. Translated, it gives CASSQTNPGLAGETQYF.

The CDR3 reads CASTNDKGLAPYF. The DNA for the CDR3 is TGTGCCAGCACCAACGACAAGGGACTAGCCCCGTATTTT. The V call is TRBV5-6, the J call TRBJ2-3, with 9 bases matching TRBD2. The germline gives CDR1 SGHDT, CDR2 YYEEEE. J lost 14 bases, V lost 6 bases, and 13 bases had no gene match. The CDR3 has 13 residues.

The rearrangement links TRBV18 to TRBJ2-3, with 9 bases that match TRBD1. This CDR3 contains 15 residues. V lost 2 bases and J lost 4; bases outside the gene matches: 4. In germline, CDR1 is KGHSH, CDR2 LQKENI. CDR3 residues: CASSPTTGGADTQYF. The CDR3 DNA is TGTGCCAGCTCACCAACTACAGGGGGCGCAGATACGCAGTATTTT.

There are a few counts of this clone. J is TRBJ2-2 and V is TRBV5-1, with 8 bases identical to TRBD2. The CDR3 runs to 15 residues. Germline trimming cut 1 base from V and 3 bases from J; bases unmatched to any gene: 2. Germline V gene data show CDR1 as SGHRS and CDR2 as YFSETQ. The CDR3 DNA is TGCGCCAGCAGCTTGTCGCGGGGGGACACCGGGGAGCTGTTTTTT. Residues: CASSLSRGDTGELFF.

CDR3 DNA: TGTGCCAGCATATCAGGGGGCTTTGGAAACACCATATATTTT. It is translated as CASISGGFGNTIYF. The rearrangement joins TRBV2 to TRBJ1-3, with TRBD1 matching 8 bases. This CDR3 is 14 amino acids long. Germline V CDR1 and CDR2: SNHLY, FYNNEI. Unmatched junction bases numbered 5, after V lost 7 bases and J lost 3 bases.